The clone carrying this T cell receptor (beta chain) was seen only a few times. Under the authors' procedure: The authors estimated nucleated cell counts from reference gene primer amplification. Repertoires were generated with immunoSEQ multiplex PCR, while TCRdb's copy carries only in-frame clones and drops some. For V, J and clone size, that table is used; D and trimming come from the DNA. This table has 200,000 or so clones, around 91% appearing once. In terms of age and location, participants ranged from roughly 18 to 100 years and lived in approximately 26 US areas. V lost 5 bases, J lost 3 bases, and 18 bases lay in between. CDR1 is SGHTA, CDR2 FQGTGA, per germline. This CDR3 is built from 16 residues. This sample is drawn from a study of blood T cell repertoires in COVID-19. Study in general: Samples representing acute and convalescent COVID-19 were sourced from the United States, Italy and Spain.

V is TRBV7-3 and J is TRBJ2-3; maybe TRBD2 (6 bases). The sample taken for sequencing was PBMCs or T cells enriched from blood (not recorded which). This TCR was recovered from a woman aged 18 to 35 in a cohort exposed to, infected with or recovered from COVID-19 (not recorded which). As DNA, the CDR3 is TGTGCCAGCAGCGTTGGACTATCCCCCTCAACAGATACGCAGTATTTT. Its protein product is CASSVGLSPSTDTQYF.